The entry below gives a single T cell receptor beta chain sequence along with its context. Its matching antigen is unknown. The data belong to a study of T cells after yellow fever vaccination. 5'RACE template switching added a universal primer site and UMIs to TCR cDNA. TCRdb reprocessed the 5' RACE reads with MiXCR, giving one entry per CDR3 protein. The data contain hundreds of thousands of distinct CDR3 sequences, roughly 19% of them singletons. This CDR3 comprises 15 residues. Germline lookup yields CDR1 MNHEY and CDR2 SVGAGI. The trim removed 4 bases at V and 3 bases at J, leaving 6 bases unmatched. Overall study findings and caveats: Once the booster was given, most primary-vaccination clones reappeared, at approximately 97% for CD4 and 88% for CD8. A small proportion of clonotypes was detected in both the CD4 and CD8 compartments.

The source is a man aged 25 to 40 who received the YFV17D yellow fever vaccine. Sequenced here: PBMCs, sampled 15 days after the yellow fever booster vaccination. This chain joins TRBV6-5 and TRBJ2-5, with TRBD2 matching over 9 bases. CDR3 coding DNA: TGTGCCAGCAGTTTTGGGGCTAGCGGGAAAGAGACCCAGTACTTC. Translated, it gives CASSFGASGKETQYF.